One sample yielded the 17 T cell receptor beta chains listed below, sequenced in a study of blood T cell repertoires in COVID-19. Here immunoSEQ multiplex PCR was the method, and the copy in TCRdb shows in-frame clones only, minus some. This table has around 380,000 clones, over 65% appearing once. The specimen was peripheral blood. All receptors come from a human donor with acute or convalescent COVID-19. The donor label of this sample is uncertain.

This clone was seen a single time. Other DNA sequences in the same sample also yield this CDR3. This rearrangement joins TRBV6-5 to TRBJ1-5; the D is unclear. The CDR3 has 15 residues. Trimming removed 0 bases from V and 2 bases from J, with 8 bases in between. CDR1 is MNHEY, CDR2 SVGAGI, per germline. The CDR3 region has the DNA TGTGCCAGCAGTTACTCGAGGGAACGCAATCAGCCCCAGCATTTT. Residues: CASSYSRERNQPQHF.

The rearrangement uses TRBV23-1 and TRBJ1-6; D might be TRBD1 (6 bases). TRBV23-1 is an ORF; its function is uncertain. The CDR3 has 19 amino acids. V was shortened by 2 bases and J by 7 bases, with 24 bases between the two germline ends. As DNA, the CDR3 is TGCGCCAGCAGTCAACTAACCCCCGGCCGACCGGGACAAAATTCACCCCTCCACTTT. Protein: CASSQLTPGRPGQNSPLHF.

This chain uses TRBV7-6 with TRBJ2-3; possibly TRBD1 for D (5 bases). Germline CDR1 and CDR2: SGHVS and FNYEAQ. V dropped 1 base and J dropped 4 bases, with 15 bases sitting between them. The CDR3 has 16 amino acids. CDR3 region: CASSLEGARWADTQYF. The DNA for the CDR3 is TGTGCCAGCAGCTTAGAAGGGGCCAGGTGGGCAGATACGCAGTATTTT.

The chain carries TRBV28 and TRBJ1-3, with TRBD1 matching over 8 bases. Germline loops: CDR1 MDHEN, CDR2 SYDVKM. The CDR3 has 17 residues. V lost 4 bases to trimming and J lost 0 bases; unmatched junction nucleotides: 8. The CDR3 DNA follows: TGTGCCAGCAGTTCCTCCCGGACAGGGCCCTCTGGAAACACCATATATTTT. Encoded protein: CASSSSRTGPSGNTIYF.

The CDR3 bases are TGCGCCAGCAGCCTGAGGACAGGGTCCTACAATGAGCAGTTCTTC. Amino acid sequence: CASSLRTGSYNEQFF. The chain employs TRBV5-1 and TRBJ2-1, with 8 bases aligning to TRBD1. The CDR3 loop spans 15 amino acids. The germline CDR1 and CDR2 sequences are SGHRS and YFSETQ. Losses at the gene ends were 4 bases for V and 1 base for J; bases not matched to a gene: 4.

V is TRBV5-1 and J is TRBJ1-3; D might be TRBD1 (5 bases). Trimming took 4 bases from V and 7 from J, leaving 18 bases between them. This CDR3 region has 15 residues. Germline V CDR1 and CDR2: SGHRS, YFSETQ. CDR3 loop: CASSPGTEFGNTIYF. Written as DNA, the CDR3 is TGCGCCAGCAGCCCCGGGACTGAGTTCGGGAACACCATATATTTT.

V is TRBV25-1 and J is TRBJ2-1, with TRBD1 matching over 8 bases. The V segment lost 6 bases and the J segment 6 bases; nucleotides outside the gene matches: 4. Germline assignment: CDR1 MGHDK and CDR2 SYGVNS. The CDR3 length is 13 residues. The CDR3 DNA is TGTGCCAGCAGCAGACAGGGGTCCAATGAGCAGTTCTTC. Its protein product is CASSRQGSNEQFF.

CDR3 sequence reads: CATSSGSGTDTQYF. CDR3 in DNA: TGTGCCACCAGTAGCGGGAGCGGCACAGATACGCAGTATTTT. The chain recombines TRBV24-1 with TRBJ2-3; 8 bases match TRBD2. This CDR3 spans 14 amino acids. Germline CDR1 is KGHDR and CDR2 is SFDVKD. Trimming cost V 6 bases and J 1 base; bases outside gene matches: 2.

In its sample, this clone was seen many times. The DNA for the CDR3 is TGTGCCAGCAGCACAGGACAGAATGAGCAGTTCTTC. This encodes CASSTGQNEQFF. The rearrangement links TRBV27 to TRBJ2-1; D possibly corresponds to TRBD1 (6 bases). The CDR3 contains 12 residues. The germline gives CDR1 MNHEY, CDR2 SMNVEV (reference sequence). The ends were cut back, 6 bases at V and 7 bases at J, with 10 bases in the middle.

This chain connects TRBV12-5 to TRBJ2-5, with D perhaps matching TRBD2 (5 bases). Germline CDR1 reads LGHNT; CDR2 reads FRNRAP. This CDR3 region has 16 residues. Trimming took off 6 bases at V and 2 bases at J, with 19 bases between the two ends. The CDR3 reads CASGEGLNTLQETQYF. The CDR3, as DNA: TGTGCTAGTGGCGAAGGACTCAACACTTTACAAGAGACCCAGTACTTC.

This clone was seen just once. A read error may produce the germline difference seen at one junction end. The rearrangement uses TRBV12-5 and TRBJ1-2, with D maybe TRBD1 (5 bases). The CDR3 runs 15 residues. Looked up from germline, CDR1 is LGHNT and CDR2 is FRNRAP. CDR3 region: CASGLIGVTNYDYTF. The CDR3 DNA sequence: TGTGCTAGTGGTTTGATAGGGGTTACTAACTATGACTACACCTTC.

The gene calls are TRBV12-3 or TRBV12-4 and TRBJ1-2, with TRBD1 as a possible D gene (6 bases). CDR3 length: 11 residues. The V gene lost 3 bases and the J gene lost 8 bases, with 7 bases spanning the gap. The CDR3 here is CASSLDRGYTF. As DNA, the CDR3 is TGTGCCAGCAGTTTGGACAGAGGCTACACCTTC.

The rearrangement joins TRBV18 to TRBJ2-3; D is perhaps TRBD2 (5 bases). Trimming took off 4 bases at V and 3 bases at J, with 20 bases between the two ends. Germline values: CDR1 KGHSH, CDR2 LQKENI. There are 17 residues in the CDR3. CDR3 nucleotide sequence: TGTGCCAGCTCACTCCGCCGGGAAAGGGCAGGAACAGATACGCAGTATTTT. Translated: CASSLRRERAGTDTQYF.

This chain connects TRBV6-6 to TRBJ1-1; D may be TRBD1 (6 bases). Trimming stripped 2 bases from V and 10 bases from J, with 20 bases between. This CDR3 region has 15 residues. Germline CDR1 and CDR2: MNHNY and SVGAGI (reference sequence). CDR3 sequence: CASSYVGERGGGAFF. CDR3 nucleotide sequence: TGTGCCAGCAGTTACGTAGGAGAGAGGGGGGGTGGAGCTTTCTTT.

This chain joins TRBV18 and TRBJ2-3, with D unresolved. This CDR3 is built from 14 residues. V was clipped by 3 bases and J by 2 bases, with 9 bases between them. The germline CDR1 and CDR2 sequences are KGHSH and LQKENI. CDR3 nucleotide sequence: TGTGCCAGCTCACCCCCCGAACACACAGATACGCAGTATTTT. Its translation is CASSPPEHTDTQYF.

The J gene is TRBJ2-7, the V gene TRBV28; TRBD1 aligns across 11 bases. From germline, CDR1 is MDHEN and CDR2 SYDVKM. The CDR3 is 16 amino acids. Unmatched junction bases numbered 7, after V lost 4 bases and J lost 2 bases. CDR3 sequence: CASSSSGTGGAYEQYF. In nucleotides, the CDR3 is TGTGCCAGCAGTTCCTCCGGGACAGGGGGGGCCTACGAGCAGTACTTC.

This clone showed up just once. This sequence joins TRBV10-3 and TRBJ1-5; D gene ambiguous. This CDR3 region has 15 residues. Looked up from germline, CDR1 is ENHRY and CDR2 is SYGVKD. Trimming cost V 0 bases and J 3 bases, with 9 bases left between them. This chain's CDR3 is CAISESGRINQPQHF. As DNA, the CDR3 is TGTGCCATCAGTGAGTCGGGGAGGATCAATCAGCCCCAGCATTTT.